This T cell receptor beta chain was sequenced for a study of blood T cell repertoires in COVID-19. Study-level background: Italy, Spain and the United States were the sources of the convalescent and acute COVID-19 samples. T cells, B-cell-depleted T cells, or PBMCs supplied cDNA or gDNA.

CDR3 length equals 15 residues. In germline, CDR1 is MDHEN, CDR2 SYDVKM. The V segment lost 5 bases and the J segment 2 bases; nucleotides outside the gene matches: 6. Original analysis: By means of reference gene primer amplification, nucleated cell counts were estimated. Sequenced by immunoSEQ multiplex PCR; TCRdb stores in-frame clones only, minus some. The D gene and trimming were derived from the DNA, and the V and J assignments and clone size from that table. The data show more than 55,000 clones, about 87% seen once. Sequenced: peripheral blood. The clonotype comes from a woman in her 70s with acute or convalescent COVID-19. The gene calls are TRBV28 and TRBJ1-3; the match to TRBD1 covers 7 bases. CDR3 sequence reads: CASSHAGTAGNTIYF. As DNA, the CDR3 is TGTGCCAGCAGTCACGCCGGGACAGCTGGAAACACCATATATTTT.